This T cell receptor beta chain was recovered during a study of blood T cell repertoires in COVID-19. Study background: T cells, B-cell-depleted T cells, or PBMCs provided the cDNA or gDNA that served as material.

In the authors' methods: Amplification of reference gene primers was used by the study to estimate nucleated cell counts. Clones were read by immunoSEQ multiplex PCR, and TCRdb kept only the in-frame ones, dropping some. V and J calls and clone size are as listed in that table; D and trimming were resolved from the DNA. The table records about 80,000 clones, approximately 80% of them present only once. The CDR3 is made up of 15 amino acids. The TCR was taken from a human donor in a cohort sampled during active COVID-19. This chain uses TRBV21-1 with TRBJ1-1; TRBD1, the table's D call, was not compared with the DNA. TRBV21-1 is tagged as a pseudogene. Sequenced sample: peripheral blood. The CDR3 reads CASSKGRQLNTEAFF. DNA for the CDR3: TGTGCCAGCAGCAAAGGTCGACAGCTAAACACTGAAGCTTTCTTT.